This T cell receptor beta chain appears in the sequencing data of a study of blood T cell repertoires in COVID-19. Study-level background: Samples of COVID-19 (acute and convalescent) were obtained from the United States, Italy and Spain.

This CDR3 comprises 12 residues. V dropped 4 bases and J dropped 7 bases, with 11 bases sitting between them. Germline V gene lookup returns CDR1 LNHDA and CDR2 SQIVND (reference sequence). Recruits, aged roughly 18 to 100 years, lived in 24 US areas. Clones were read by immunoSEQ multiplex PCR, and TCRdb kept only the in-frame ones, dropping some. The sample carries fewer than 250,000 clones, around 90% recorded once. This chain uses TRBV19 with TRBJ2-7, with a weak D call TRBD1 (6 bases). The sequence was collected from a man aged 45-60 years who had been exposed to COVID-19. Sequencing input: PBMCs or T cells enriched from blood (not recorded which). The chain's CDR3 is CASSNDRWEQYF. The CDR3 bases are TGTGCCAGTAGTAACGACAGGTGGGAGCAGTACTTC. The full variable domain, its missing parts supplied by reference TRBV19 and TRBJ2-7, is DGGITQSPKYLFRKEGQNVTLSCEQNLNHDAMYWYRQDPGQGLRLIYYSQIVNDFQKGDIAEGYSVSREKKESFPLTVTSAQKNPTAFYLCASSNDRWEQYFGPGTRLTVT.